This T cell receptor (beta chain) was sequenced for a study of cytomegalovirus exposure and HLA in healthy donors. The data were produced by immunoSEQ multiplex PCR, yet TCRdb's version contains in-frame clones alone and is incomplete. The sample has about 120,000 clones; 86% are singletons. The V gene end was trimmed by 7 bases and the J gene end by 8 bases; junction bases not matched to a gene: 10. The CDR3 covers 14 residues. The germline V gene has CDR1 LNHDA and CDR2 SQIVND (reference sequence). The V gene is TRBV19, the J gene TRBJ2-2; 7 positions match TRBD2. Sequencing was performed on PBMCs. The sequence derives from a man between 18 and 29 years old in good health and CMV-seronegative. CDR3 region: CASNLAEKEGELFF. DNA of the CDR3: TGTGCCAGTAATCTAGCGGAAAAGGAGGGGGAGCTGTTTTTT.